This T cell receptor (beta chain) comes out of a study of T-cell memory formation after mild COVID-19. Study-level points and caveats: While clones contracting from day 15 to 85 were balanced between CD4 and CD8, later expanders leaned CD4+.

This clonotype was observed a few times. Antigen specificity is unknown. The V gene lost 4 bases and the J gene lost 0 bases, with 18 bases spanning the gap. Germline V lookup: CDR1 MGHRA, CDR2 YSYEKL. The CDR3 has 17 residues. A single record per CDR3 protein comes from TCRdb applying MiXCR to the 5' RACE reads. This table holds roughly 110,000 distinct CDR3 sequences, around an eighth found once. V gene TRBV4-1 combines with J gene TRBJ1-1; D call uncertain. The sequencing input was PBMCs or a T cell subset sorted from them (not recorded which). The source of this sequence is a man younger than 35 who had mild COVID-19 (a few samples of this study predate the infection). Cell type and time point are not known. The DNA of the CDR3 is TGCGCCAGCAGCCCGCGTAGGAGCCGGGGATTGAACACTGAAGCTTTCTTT. Translation gives CASSPRRSRGLNTEAFF.